These T cell receptor beta chains were read from a single sample in a study of beta chain features in type 1 diabetes. Generated by immunoSEQ multiplex PCR, the TCRdb table keeps only in-frame clones and is missing some. In the table there are about 320,000 clones, around 15% of which are singletons. Sequencing input: central memory CD4+ T cells from blood. These receptors originate from a man aged 30 to 45 in good health. Both conserved end residues are part of each CDR3. D genes are given only for firm matches. Not every row has a clone size; where given, it reads once, few, many or a size class.

V gene	clone size	J gene	D gene	CDR3 protein	CDR3 DNA
TRBV9	.	TRBJ2-3	.	CASTRGLGTGKTDTQYF	TGTGCCAGCACTCGCGGATTGGGAACGGGAAAAACAGATACGCAGTATTTT
TRBV5-6	few	TRBJ2-5	TRBD2	CASSPSGGYQETQYF	TGTGCCAGCAGCCCAAGCGGGGGGTACCAAGAGACCCAGTACTTC
TRBV6-1	.	TRBJ2-4	.	CASSETGVGVSRF	TGTGCCAGCAGTGAAACCGGGGTAGGAGTTTCAAGGTTC
TRBV4-3	.	TRBJ2-2	.	CASSQVAGARPGELFF	TGCGCCAGCAGCCAGGTGGCGGGGGCGAGACCCGGGGAGCTGTTTTTT
TRBV11-2	few	TRBJ1-1	.	CASSYRGGKDTEAFF	TGTGCCAGCAGCTACCGGGGGGGCAAAGACACTGAAGCTTTCTTT
TRBV11-2	.	TRBJ2-6	.	CASSPLKAGANVLTF	TGTGCCAGCAGCCCCCTCAAGGCTGGGGCCAACGTCCTGACTTTC
TRBV25-1	.	TRBJ1-2	.	CASRMGSRGYTF	TGTGCCAGCAGGATGGGAAGTCGTGGCTACACCTTC
TRBV7-2	few	TRBJ2-1	.	CASSHDPRDLGPFF	TGTGCCAGCAGCCACGACCCCCGGGACTTGGGGCCGTTCTTC
TRBV9	.	TRBJ2-5	.	CASSVYPGETQYF	TGTGCCAGCAGCGTCTACCCGGGTGAGACCCAGTACTTC
TRBV6-5	few	TRBJ1-5	.	CASSYSRGGQPQHF	TGTGCCAGCAGTTACTCGAGGGGCGGTCAGCCCCAGCATTTT
TRBV18	many	TRBJ1-4	.	CASSLGGSSEKLFF	TGTGCCAGCTCACTGGGGGGCAGCTCCGAAAAACTGTTTTTT
TRBV7-8	few	TRBJ2-7	.	CASSSASSLTYEQYF	TGTGCCAGCAGCTCCGCAAGTTCCCTCACCTACGAGCAGTACTTC
TRBV5-5	.	TRBJ2-7	TRBD1	CASSSRTGGRYEQYF	TGTGCCAGCAGCTCGCGGACAGGGGGCAGGTACGAGCAGTACTTC
TRBV18	many	TRBJ2-3	.	CASSLDGGPSSTDTQYF	TGTGCCAGCTCACTTGACGGGGGACCCTCTAGCACAGATACGCAGTATTTT
TRBV30	few	TRBJ2-1	.	CAWSGANEQFF	TGTGCCTGGAGTGGGGCTAATGAGCAGTTCTTC
TRBV9	few	TRBJ2-7	TRBD1	CASSAVGTGGEQYF	TGTGCCAGCAGTGCCGTTGGGACAGGAGGCGAGCAGTACTTC
TRBV28	.	TRBJ1-5	TRBD1	CASSHETGRVNQPQHF	TGTGCCAGCAGCCATGAGACAGGGAGGGTGAATCAGCCCCAGCATTTT
TRBV6-1	few	TRBJ2-1	.	CASSELWDAAYNEQFF	TGTGCCAGCAGTGAATTGTGGGACGCTGCCTACAATGAGCAGTTCTTC
TRBV19	.	TRBJ1-2	.	CASSIDRGGYGYTF	TGTGCCAGTAGTATAGATCGGGGGGGTTATGGCTACACCTTC
TRBV9	.	TRBJ1-1	.	CASSPPGQYTEAFF	TGTGCCAGCAGCCCTCCCGGGCAGTACACTGAAGCTTTCTTT
TRBV10-3	few	TRBJ2-6	.	CAISPAPGVGANVLTF	TGTGCCATCAGCCCGGCCCCGGGAGTCGGGGCCAACGTCCTGACTTTC
TRBV5-4	.	TRBJ2-3	TRBD2	CASSLSGGTSRVTQYF	TGTGCCAGCAGCTTGTCGGGTGGGACTAGCAGGGTTACGCAGTATTTT
TRBV11-2	.	TRBJ1-1	.	CASSKDRANTEAFF	TGTGCCAGCAGCAAGGACAGAGCGAACACTGAAGCTTTCTTT
TRBV18	few	TRBJ2-5	.	CASSQLASQETQYF	TGTGCCAGCTCACAATTGGCTAGTCAAGAGACCCAGTACTTC
TRBV7-2	.	TRBJ2-1	TRBD1	CASSLWGQGYNEQFF	TGTGCCAGCAGCTTATGGGGACAGGGTTACAATGAGCAGTTCTTC
TRBV6-5	.	TRBJ2-6	.	CASSTGRGGANVLTF	TGTGCCAGCTCCACAGGCCGCGGTGGGGCCAACGTCCTGACTTTC